This T cell receptor beta chain was found in a study of cytomegalovirus exposure and HLA in healthy donors (dated by TCRdb to 2017 to 2019). Background for the entire study: According to an earlier analysis of around 600 of the donors, some 180 million T cells yielded roughly 110 million unique TCR beta sequences and approximately 300 Gb of sequence data. To predict cytomegalovirus infection status, the study brought together high-throughput TCR immunosequencing, statistical association of individual TCRs with disease status, and machine learning. An earlier analysis of 587 of the donors used high-throughput TCR beta sequencing to judge whether each TCR beta V gene segment behaved as functional or pseudogenic. An early release covering just under 650 HLA-typed donors comprised around 300 gigabases of sequencing data and tens of millions of unique TCR sequences. In a later genetic analysis, genome-wide SNP genotypes for about 65% of the 666 donors were used, and that subset was treated as a discovery cohort. On average, 235,054 unique TCR beta nucleotide sequences were sequenced per donor among 350 to 400 genotyped donors of the cohort, with roughly 19% of those sequences being non-productive. Every discovery cohort repertoire had been produced on one sequencing platform. In the later analysis, no new phenotypic data were used to find candidate immune exposures; instead, reliance was placed on TCR beta sequences and their occurrence across donors. A later analysis re-analyzed previously published TCR beta repertoires from about 730 donors and added high-resolution HLA genotyping to study TCR occurrence patterns. The aim of the study was to test whether cataloging public T cell receptors could identify signatures of past pathogen exposure. Alongside the repertoire data, information on donor age, sex, ethnicity and CMV serostatus was compiled. Class I and class II HLA loci were covered by the typing at four-digit resolution. Using immunosequencing, the study profiled T cell repertoires from fewer than 700 subjects and related those repertoires to cytomegalovirus serostatus. In addition to the first cohort of roughly 670 subjects, a separate validation cohort of approximately 120 different subjects was used. The genetic ancestry cluster associated with self-reported Caucasian donors included 81% of the 398 genotyped donors. The number of donors typed differed by locus, with about 620-630 for A, B, C, DRB1 and DQB1, 522 for DQA1, 600 to 610 for DPA1, and some 440 for DPB1. Four or five DR-DQ haplotypes were treated as single units for association and clustering because of strong linkage in the cohort.

About this clone itself: Its cognate antigen has yet to be identified. Per-base qualities were not stored, and no clone one base away is much larger.

Study-wide conclusions, independent of this receptor: When HLA alleles, especially DR and DQ, strongly co-occurred, attributing TCR associations to individual alleles was difficult. A later analysis associated about 18,000 TCR beta sequences with specific HLA alleles at a false discovery rate of 0.05. According to the authors, the approach could potentially be generalized to other disease states and immunological phenotypes. This cohort had only TCR beta chains sequenced, and the lack of alpha or paired-chain data limited which features could be detected. A later analysis found that TCR association rates varied across HLA loci, with DRB1 alleles showing the most associated TCRs and HLA-C alleles the fewest. In a later analysis, HLA-associated TCR beta chains were found to be more clonally expanded and to have lower generation probabilities than equally common non-associated chains. The 87-base-pair reads could not distinguish some IMGT-functional V segments, including TRBV6-2 and TRBV6-3, so those segments were excluded. The presence/absence analyses assumed that sequencing depth was roughly uniform across donors, and that assumption may not be true. Linkage disequilibrium might explain the correlated functional status among segregating V segments, but an unknown experimental factor could not be ruled out. A cluster of highly shared sequence variants was judged likely to represent a technical artifact of the sequencing pipeline. According to a later analysis, most CMV-associated TCR beta chains appeared to be HLA-restricted, and the HLA associations seemed to be driven largely by CMV exposure. In a later genetic analysis, fewer N-insertions in productive TCRs were reported among donors in an Asian-associated ancestry cluster than the roughly 700-donor mean. The earlier analysis of 587 of the donors excluded about 16 rarely observed V segments, including chromosome 9 orphons, because counts were too low. The study gave a list of around 170 TCR beta chains associated with cytomegalovirus. Most TCR sequences were observed very rarely across donors, whereas some public TCRs were present in many individuals. In vitro tests confirmed that three of the cytomegalovirus-associated TCR beta chains recognize cytomegalovirus antigens. Because HLA typing was missing for some donors at each locus, association tests included only the typed subset. Broadly in line with IMGT annotations, most TCR beta V segments showed up in productive rearrangements about 87% or about 30% of the time in an earlier analysis of 587 of the donors. V-gene and J-gene trimming of TCR beta chains was associated with a missense DCLRE1C variant in a later genetic analysis, and the association was replicated in an independent cohort. In both the original and validation cohorts, the classifier was reported to diagnose cytomegalovirus status with high specificity and sensitivity. In a later analysis, several top co-occurrence clusters were reported to appear linked to parvovirus B19, influenza, CMV and Epstein-Barr virus. A further reported finding was that TCR beta sequences accurately predicted the HLA-A and HLA-B alleles for most subjects in the first cohort. Immune exposure information for the cohort was limited to CMV serostatus.

The germline V gene yields SGHDT for CDR1 and YYEEEE for CDR2. The CDR3 numbers 16 residues from cysteine through phenylalanine. The retained sequence is limited to the CDR3, 48 bases, with the frame set at the first base. The junction shows trimming of 4 bases on V and 3 bases on J, and the gene matches do not reach 6 bases of it. The method behind the library was the immunoSEQ multiplex PCR assay. A mixture of 60 forward primers for TCR Vbeta segments and 13 reverse primers for TCR Jbeta segments was used in the multiplex PCR. A multiplex PCR assay on genomic DNA amplified the CDR3 region of rearranged TCR beta genes. The Illumina HiSeq System was used to sequence the amplified TCR beta libraries as 87-base-pair reads. Processing in the source paper ran as follows. A later analysis counted tens of millions of unique TCR beta chains across the 670 or so repertoires, and roughly 11 million of these chains were shared by at least two donors. Raw reads were error-corrected and collapsed into unique sequences with a nearest-neighbor algorithm that merged closely related sequences to remove PCR and sequencing errors. V, D and J gene segments were assigned by aligning CDR3 sequences to IMGT reference sequences. Each retained sequence needed at least a six-nucleotide match to both a V gene segment and a J gene segment. Rearrangements were called productive when the CDR3 lacked stop codons and stayed in frame with V and J; all others were non-productive. Following IMGT convention, CDR3 was defined as the stretch from the second conserved V-encoded cysteine to the conserved J-encoded phenylalanine. Sequences without an unambiguous match to a single V gene segment were excluded from the earlier analysis of a few hundred of the donors. An earlier analysis of several hundred of the donors called V segments functional above 56.7% productive rearrangements and segregating when the between-donor standard deviation exceeded 5%. To diagnose cytomegalovirus status from the catalog of TCR beta chain sequences, a statistical classification framework was built. In a later analysis, TCR nucleotide sequences were compared against IMGT/GENE-DB human TR gene sequences so that V and J genes could be assigned. A later analysis assigned CDR3 sequences and most-parsimonious VDJ recombination scenarios with the TCRdist pipeline. A later analysis defined each TCR beta chain by its CDR3 amino acid sequence plus V-gene family, and excluded reads lacking a unique V-gene family. In a later analysis, 500 to 700 highly shared, low-generation-probability nucleotide sequences were removed to address suspected cross-contamination and a sequencing artifact. For each public chain, a later analysis derived a clonal expansion index from normalized ranks of inferred template counts within each repertoire. A later analysis computed generation probabilities with a VDJ recombination model fitted to out-of-frame rearrangements, and checked the results against IGoR. In a later analysis, hypergeometric tests were used to score TCR-TCR, TCR-HLA and TCR-CMV co-occurrence, with a repertoire-size bias correction applied to TCR pairs. A later analysis estimated false discovery rates by permuting HLA or CMV assignments 20 times. A later analysis grouped co-occurring TCRs with DBSCAN, adding TCRdist sequence similarity when clustering within HLA-allele-positive subsets. Repertoires with fewer than 30,000 or more than 120,000 public chains were left out of co-occurrence clustering, as were five repertoires with anomalous nucleotide sharing. This immuneACCESS table, as held by TCRdb, lists in-frame sequences with V and J called but not all clones. Of the missing ones, under half trace to an unresolved V gene in checked studies; the others have no known cause. D and trimming come from the DNA, and the V and J calls and clone size come from that table. In all, the sample holds about 130,000 clones, and about two thirds of those were seen once. The ten largest make up approximately 2.6% of the sample.

The cohort was made up of 500 to 850 healthy bone marrow donors. At the time of sampling, every cohort member was nominally healthy, though immune exposures that went unrecorded were likely present. CMV serostatus was positive for about 270 and negative for about 55% of the 666 cohort members, and was not recorded for this donor. Each donor provided a peripheral blood sample, and peripheral blood mononuclear cells were used for TCR beta sequencing. Genomic DNA was extracted from the blood cell samples with the Qiagen DNeasy Blood Extraction Kit. The receptor comes from a human donor in good health. The sample was PBMCs. The chain is made from TRBV5-6 and TRBJ2-1, with 11 middle bases fitting TRBD2. DNA sequence: TGTGCCAGCAGCGTACCGGGACTAGCGGACTACAATGAGCAGTTCTTC. Its translation is CASSVPGLADYNEQFF.